This T cell receptor (beta chain) was identified in a study of human versus mouse CDR3 diversity and MHC coevolution. The assay was immunoSEQ multiplex PCR, and TCRdb's table has in-frame clones only and misses some. The sample comprises fewer than 100,000 clones, about 93% of which are singletons, and approximately 1.4% rests with the top ten. The ends were cut back, 2 bases at V and 1 base at J, with 12 bases in the middle. The CDR3 has 16 amino acids. Germline values: CDR1 MDHEN, CDR2 SYDVKM. The sample was naive CD4+ T cells from blood. The subset: CD45RO-negative CD62L-positive naive CD4 T cells. This sequence was found in a person between 25 and 70 years old in good health. The rearrangement joins TRBV28 to TRBJ2-4; tentatively, D is TRBD1 (5 bases). The CDR3 reads CASSLVVGAAKNIQYF. The CDR3 DNA reads TGTGCCAGCAGTTTAGTTGTAGGGGCGGCCAAAAACATTCAGTACTTC.